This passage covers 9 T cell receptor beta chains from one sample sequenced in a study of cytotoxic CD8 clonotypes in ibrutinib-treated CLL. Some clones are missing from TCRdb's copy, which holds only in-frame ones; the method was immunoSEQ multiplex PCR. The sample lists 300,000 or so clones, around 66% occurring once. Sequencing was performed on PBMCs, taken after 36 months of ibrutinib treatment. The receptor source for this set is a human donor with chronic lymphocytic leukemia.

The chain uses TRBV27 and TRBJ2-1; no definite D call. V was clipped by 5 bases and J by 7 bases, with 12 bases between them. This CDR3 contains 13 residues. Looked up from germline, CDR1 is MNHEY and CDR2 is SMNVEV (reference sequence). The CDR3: CASSPGRLNEQFF. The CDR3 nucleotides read TGTGCCAGCAGTCCCGGACGGTTAAATGAGCAGTTCTTC.

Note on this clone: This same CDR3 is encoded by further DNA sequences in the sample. The CDR3 DNA reads TGTGCCAGCATGGGCAGGGCTAACTATGGCTACACCTTC. This gives the protein CASMGRANYGYTF. The chain combines TRBV2 with TRBJ1-2; D is possibly TRBD1 (5 bases). The V gene's germline CDR1 is SNHLY and CDR2 FYNNEI. V was trimmed by 7 bases and J by 0 bases, leaving 9 bases between them. The CDR3 contains 13 residues.

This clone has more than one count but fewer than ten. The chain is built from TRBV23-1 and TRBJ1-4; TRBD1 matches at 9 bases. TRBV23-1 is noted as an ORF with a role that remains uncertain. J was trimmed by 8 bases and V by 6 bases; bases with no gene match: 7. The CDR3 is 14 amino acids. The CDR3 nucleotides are TGCGCCAGCAGCCCGGGACAGGGTCGAGAAAAACTGTTTTTT. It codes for CASSPGQGREKLFF.

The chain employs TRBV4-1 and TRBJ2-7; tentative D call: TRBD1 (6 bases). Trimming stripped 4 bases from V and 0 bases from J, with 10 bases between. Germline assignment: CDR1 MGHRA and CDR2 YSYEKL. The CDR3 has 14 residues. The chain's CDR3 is CASSREDSSYEQYF. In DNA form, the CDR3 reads TGCGCCAGCAGCCGAGAGGACAGCTCCTACGAGCAGTACTTC.

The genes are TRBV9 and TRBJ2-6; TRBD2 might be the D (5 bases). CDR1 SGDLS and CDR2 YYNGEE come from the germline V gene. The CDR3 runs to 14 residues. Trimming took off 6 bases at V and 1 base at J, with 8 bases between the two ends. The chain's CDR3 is CASTRTSGANVLTF. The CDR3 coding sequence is TGTGCCAGCACCCGGACTTCTGGGGCCAACGTCCTGACTTTC.

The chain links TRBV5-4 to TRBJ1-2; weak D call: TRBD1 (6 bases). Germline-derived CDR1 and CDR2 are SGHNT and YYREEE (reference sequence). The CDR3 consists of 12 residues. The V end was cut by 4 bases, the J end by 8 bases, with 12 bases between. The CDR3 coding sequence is TGTGCCAGCAGCCGACCTGGGGGCGGCTACACCTTC. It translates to CASSRPGGGYTF. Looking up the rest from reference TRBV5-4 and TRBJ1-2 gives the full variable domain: ETGVTQSPTHLIKTRGQQVTLRCSSQSGHNTVSWYQQALGQGPQFIFQYYREEENGRGNFPPRFSGLQFPNYSSELNVNALELDDSALYLCASSRPGGGYTFGSGTRLTVV.

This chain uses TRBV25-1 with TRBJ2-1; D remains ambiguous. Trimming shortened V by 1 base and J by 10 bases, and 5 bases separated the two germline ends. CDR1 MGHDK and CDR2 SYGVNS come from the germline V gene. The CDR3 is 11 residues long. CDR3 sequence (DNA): TGTGCCAGCAGTGAATTGGGGGAGCAGTTCTTC. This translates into CASSELGEQFF.

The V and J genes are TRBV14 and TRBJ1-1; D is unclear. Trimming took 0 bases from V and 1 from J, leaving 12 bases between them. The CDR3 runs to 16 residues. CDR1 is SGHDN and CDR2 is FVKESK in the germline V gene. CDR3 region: CASSQEQTVSNTEAFF. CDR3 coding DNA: TGTGCCAGCAGCCAAGAGCAGACGGTGTCGAACACTGAAGCTTTCTTT.

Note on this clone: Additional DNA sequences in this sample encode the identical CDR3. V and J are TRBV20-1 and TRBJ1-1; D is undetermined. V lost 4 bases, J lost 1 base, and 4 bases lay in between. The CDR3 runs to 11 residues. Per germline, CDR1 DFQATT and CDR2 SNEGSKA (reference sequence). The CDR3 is CSATPNTEAFF. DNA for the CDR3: TGCAGTGCTACCCCGAACACTGAAGCTTTCTTT.